A selection of T cell receptor beta chains follows, all from one sample in a study of blood T cell repertoires in COVID-19. Assay: immunoSEQ multiplex PCR; the TCRdb copy retains only in-frame clones and omits some. This sample has fewer than 250,000 clones, with around 80% found just once. The sequencing sample was made of peripheral blood. These receptors were obtained from a woman in her thirties or forties with acute or convalescent COVID-19. Each CDR3 is given with its conserved first and last residue. The D gene is left open where the match is weak. The size entry is marked missing in some rows and otherwise reads once, few, many or a size class.

d_call clone_size j_call v_call cdr3_nt cdr3_aa
- - TRBJ2-1 TRBV4-3 TGCGCCAGCAGCCGTTGGGGAGAGGAGCAGTTCTTC CASSRWGEEQFF
TRBD1 - TRBJ2-7 TRBV7-8 TGTGCCAGCAGCTTAGGACTATCCGGGACAGGCACTTCCGAGCAGTACTTC CASSLGLSGTGTSEQYF
- - TRBJ2-7 TRBV5-1 TGCGCCAGCAGCTTGGTCTTAGGAATCGACAACGAGCAGTACTTC CASSLVLGIDNEQYF
- - TRBJ1-6 TRBV4-1 TGCGCCAGCAGCCAAGACACAGCCCTCGGGGGTTCCCTCCACTTT CASSQDTALGGSLHF
TRBD1 - TRBJ2-1 TRBV10-3 TGTGCCATCAGGGGAGACGACAGGGGGACCAATGAGCAGTTCTTC CAIRGDDRGTNEQFF
- - TRBJ2-1 TRBV5-1 TGCGCCAGCAGCGGGCTAGGGCGGGCTTCTTCCTACAATGAGCAGTTCTTC CASSGLGRASSYNEQFF
- - TRBJ2-1 TRBV15 TGTGCCACCAGCGACAGACGGAGCTCCTACAATGAGCAGTTCTTC CATSDRRSSYNEQFF
- once TRBJ1-4 TRBV6-5 TGTGCCAGCAGTTACTCGCTGAGGGAAAAACTGTTTTTT CASSYSLREKLFF
- once TRBJ2-3 TRBV20-1 TGCAGTGCTAGTGGGACCTTAGACAGGAACACAGATACGCAGTATTTT CSASGTLDRNTDTQYF
- - TRBJ1-4 TRBV27 TGTGCCAGCAGGAAAGCGGGGGGCACTAATGAAAAACTGTTTTTT CASRKAGGTNEKLFF
- - TRBJ1-1 TRBV18 TGTGCCAGCTCATACCGGAACAGGGACACTGAAGCTTTCTTT CASSYRNRDTEAFF
TRBD2 - TRBJ2-1 TRBV5-6 TGTGCCAGCTCCGGTTTAGCGGGAGAGAGGCTGAATGAGCAGTTCTTC CASSGLAGERLNEQFF
- once TRBJ1-1 TRBV12-3/TRBV12-4 TGTGCCAGCCGGGAGTCCTGGAACACTGAAGCTTTCTTT CASRESWNTEAFF
- once TRBJ1-1 TRBV11-3 TGTGCGTCAGGATTGGACACTGAAGCTTTCTTT CASGLDTEAFF
TRBD1 - TRBJ1-4 TRBV4-2 TGTGCCAGCAGCCACTCACTGGGACAGGGAGGGGAAAAACTGTTTTTT CASSHSLGQGGEKLFF
TRBD1 - TRBJ1-4 TRBV9 TGTGCCAGCGGGGGGACAGCAACTAATGAAAAACTGTTTTTT CASGGTATNEKLFF
- - TRBJ2-1 TRBV11-2 TGTGCCAGCAGCTCCCGGAGCATCGGGTCCTACAATGAGCAGTTCTTC CASSSRSIGSYNEQFF
- - TRBJ2-7 TRBV4-1 TGCGCCAGCAGCCAAGATCGTACTAACTACGAGCAGTACTTC CASSQDRTNYEQYF
TRBD2 - TRBJ2-7 TRBV30 TGTGCCTGGAGTGTCGGACTAGCGGGAGACGAGCAGTACTTC CAWSVGLAGDEQYF
- - TRBJ1-6 TRBV10-3 TGTGCCATCAGTGATAACGGTAATTCACCCCTCCACTTT CAISDNGNSPLHF
TRBD1 - TRBJ2-7 TRBV5-1 TGCGCCAGCAGCTTTAGACAGGGGGCGGTGGGGTACGAGCAGTACTTC CASSFRQGAVGYEQYF
TRBD2 - TRBJ2-7 TRBV9 TGTGCCAGTACCTCCGGGGGGGAAGTCTACGAGCAGTACTTC CASTSGGEVYEQYF
- - TRBJ2-7 TRBV6-5 TGTGCCACCGTAGGGGGGGCCATCTGGGAGCAGTACTTC CATVGGAIWEQYF
- - TRBJ2-7 TRBV10-3 TGTGCCATGGGCAGGGGGGAATACGAGCAGTACTTC CAMGRGEYEQYF
- - TRBJ1-1 TRBV7-6 TGTGCCAGCAGCCTCCCCGGGGGAGGGGTGAACACTGAAGCTTTCTTT CASSLPGGGVNTEAFF
TRBD1 - TRBJ1-2 TRBV6-2/TRBV6-3 TGTGCCAGCAGTCTTTCCGGGACAGGGTATGGCTACACCTTC CASSLSGTGYGYTF
TRBD1 - TRBJ1-1 TRBV3-1/TRBV3-2 TGTGCCAGCAGCCCGACAGGGCTGAACACTGAAGCTTTCTTT CASSPTGLNTEAFF
- - TRBJ1-3 TRBV7-2 TGTGCCAGCAGCTTAGGCGAGGGGGCTGGAAACACCATATATTTT CASSLGEGAGNTIYF
- few TRBJ2-6 TRBV3-1/TRBV3-2 TGTGCCAGCAGCCCGGGGGCTGGGGCCAACGTCCTGACTTTC CASSPGAGANVLTF
- - TRBJ1-5 TRBV7-2 TGTGCCAGCAGCTTAGATACAGGGTCGGCTCAGCCCCAGCATTTT CASSLDTGSAQPQHF
TRBD1 - TRBJ1-5 TRBV6-5 TGTGCCAGCAGGACAACGGGACAGGGCAATCAGCCCCAGCATTTT CASRTTGQGNQPQHF
TRBD1 - TRBJ1-2 TRBV5-1 TGCGCCAGCAGCTTAACAGGGGGCAACTATGGCTACACCTTC CASSLTGGNYGYTF
TRBD1 once TRBJ1-2 TRBV6-1 TGTGCCAGCAGTGAAGCACAGGGACAGGCAAACTATGGCTACACCTTC CASSEAQGQANYGYTF
TRBD2 - TRBJ2-7 TRBV27 TGTGCCAGCAGTTGGAGACTAGCGGACCCCTACGAGCAGTACTTC CASSWRLADPYEQYF
- - TRBJ1-1 TRBV21-1 TGTGCCAGCAGAATAAGAGGTTTTTTTGAAGCTTTCTTT CASRIRGFFEAFF
- few TRBJ1-5 TRBV11-1 TGTGCCAGCAGCCCGGACAGCGATCAGCCCCAGCATTTT CASSPDSDQPQHF
TRBD1 - TRBJ2-2 TRBV23-1 TGCGCCAGCAGTCAATCCTTCCGGGACAGGAGTCGGAACACCGGGGAGCTGTTTTTT CASSQSFRDRSRNTGELFF
- - TRBJ2-1 TRBV10-2 TGCGCCAGCCTCTTAAGCGGGACATACAATGAGCAGTTCTTC CASLLSGTYNEQFF
- - TRBJ1-2 TRBV3-1/TRBV3-2 TGTGCCAGCAGCCAAGATTTCGGGACACCAGGGCATGGCTACACCTTC CASSQDFGTPGHGYTF
TRBD1 - TRBJ1-3 TRBV19 TGTGCCAGTAACAACAGGGGCGCGGGAAACACCATATATTTT CASNNRGAGNTIYF
- - TRBJ2-1 TRBV24-1 TGTGCCACCAGTGGTCAGACAAAAAAGTACAATGAGCAGTTCTTC CATSGQTKKYNEQFF
- - TRBJ1-1 TRBV19 TGTGCCAGTAAAGGGCAGGGCTTGGGCACTGAAGCTTTCTTT CASKGQGLGTEAFF
- - TRBJ1-1 TRBV7-9 TGTGCCAGCGCCGGGGTGAACACTGAAGCTTTCTTT CASAGVNTEAFF
TRBD2 few TRBJ2-7 TRBV2 TGTGCCAGCAGTCCAACTAGCGGGAGCTCCTACGAGCAGTACTTC CASSPTSGSSYEQYF
TRBD2 - TRBJ2-7 TRBV29-1 TGCAGCGTTGAATCTCCTAGCGGGTCCTACGAGCAGTACTTC CSVESPSGSYEQYF
- few TRBJ1-1 TRBV10-3 TGTGCCATCAGTGAGTCGTCCGGGAGAGCTTTCTTT CAISESSGRAFF
- - TRBJ1-2 TRBV5-6 TGTGCCAGCAGCTTTTCAACCGGTGCGGTATATGGCTACACCTTC CASSFSTGAVYGYTF
TRBD2 - TRBJ2-1 TRBV3-1/TRBV3-2 TGTGCCAGCAGCCAAAAACTAGCGCCGAGCTCCTACAATGAGCAGTTCTTC CASSQKLAPSSYNEQFF
TRBD2 - TRBJ2-5 TRBV4-1 TGCGCCAGCAGCCAAGGTTTGGCGGGAGGGCCGGGAGAGACCCAGTACTTC CASSQGLAGGPGETQYF
- - TRBJ2-5 TRBV7-2 TGTGCCAGCAGCTTAGCCAGGGCTAGGTTGGAGACCCAGTACTTC CASSLARARLETQYF
- - TRBJ2-3 TRBV5-4 TGTGCCAGCACCAGGGGGGCATCTTCCACAGATACGCAGTATTTT CASTRGASSTDTQYF
- - TRBJ1-5 TRBV2 TGTGCCAGCAGTGAACGACGCGGGGAAAATCAGCCCCAGCATTTT CASSERRGENQPQHF
- - TRBJ2-7 TRBV29-1 - CSVGPGQGIYEQYF
- - TRBJ1-2 TRBV5-6 TGTGCCAGCAGCTTGTTACAGGATGGCTATAGCTACACCTTC CASSLLQDGYSYTF
- - TRBJ1-1 TRBV6-5 TGTGCCAGCAGCACAAGTCGGCGGAGGGACACTGAAGCTTTCTTT CASSTSRRRDTEAFF
- - TRBJ2-7 TRBV4-3 TGCGCCAGCAGCCAAGAGCTTCCGGGACAAACTCCCTACGAGCAGTACTTC CASSQELPGQTPYEQYF
TRBD2 - TRBJ2-1 TRBV5-1 TGCGCCAGCAGCTTGGACAATTGGACTAGCGGGCAGGGGGATGAGCAGTTCTTC CASSLDNWTSGQGDEQFF